This is a list of T cell receptor beta chains from one sample in a study of T cell responses to AZD1222 COVID-19 vaccine. Generated by immunoSEQ multiplex PCR, the TCRdb table keeps only in-frame clones and is missing some. Of some 81,000 clones detected, roughly 88% appear once; the ten largest clones hold roughly 3.1%. The source material was peripheral blood, sampled 28 days after the second AZD1222 dose. Receptor source: an adult who received the AZD1222 COVID-19 vaccine. Both conserved end residues are part of each CDR3.

>TRBV9|TRBJ1-4
CASRATGPNEKLFF
>TRBV3-1/TRBV3-2|TRBJ1-5
CASSQGTSASNQPQHF
>TRBV12-3/TRBV12-4|TRBJ1-1
CASIYTGNTEAFF
>TRBV24-1|TRBJ2-1
CATSELAAKAEQFF
>TRBV27|TRBJ2-2
CASSLSAGGGTGELFF
>TRBV29-1|TRBJ2-2
CSGASTSGSGELFF
>TRBV28|TRBJ1-6
CASSFPITSQNSALHF
>TRBV18|TRBJ2-2
CASSPGLAGDYDGELFF
>TRBV18|TRBJ1-4
CASSPYTGSRANEKLFF
>TRBV6-2/TRBV6-3|TRBJ1-1
CASSPRPTGRTEAFF
>TRBV30|TRBJ1-1
CAWSEWGTEAFF
>TRBV20-1|TRBJ1-4
CSARFNEKLFF
>TRBV5-1|TRBJ2-3
CASSWLGRQRDTQYF
>TRBV6-5|TRBJ1-1
CASSYSGEAFF
>TRBV18|TRBJ1-4
CASSPGLEEKLFF
>TRBV28|TRBJ1-1
CASSAPGLGVGTEAFF
>TRBV2|TRBJ2-3
CASSAGPGQATDTQYF
>TRBV3-1/TRBV3-2|TRBJ1-1
CASSQGGWRAFF
>TRBV5-1|TRBJ1-5
CASSPSRPAWGNQPQHF
>TRBV7-2|TRBJ1-5
CASSFGSNQPQHF
>TRBV12-3/TRBV12-4|TRBJ2-7
CASSPTGPHEQYF
>TRBV19|TRBJ1-6
CASSLNRGAAPLHF
>TRBV6-6|TRBJ1-3
CASSPGVSGNTIYF
>TRBV9|TRBJ1-3
CASSVDLSGNTIYF
>TRBV6-5|TRBJ2-7
CASTGAGFNEQYF
>TRBV19|TRBJ1-5
CASSIVAGQPQHF
>TRBV7-9|TRBJ1-2
CASSLTGTHYGYTF
>TRBV4-2|TRBJ1-1
CASSQDTPFGRPGGWGQAFF
>TRBV7-8|TRBJ1-2
CASSPKDRVSGGYTF
>TRBV28|TRBJ1-5
CASSGVWGNQPQHF
>TRBV6-2/TRBV6-3|TRBJ2-1
CASSLLAGGPYNEQFF
>TRBV6-5|TRBJ2-3
CASTLLDTQYF
>TRBV6-5|TRBJ2-5
CASSYLAGGGQETQYF
>TRBV7-8|TRBJ2-7
CASSLVVSYEQYF
>TRBV5-1|TRBJ2-7
CASSPMGPSGSTKQYF
>TRBV9|TRBJ2-1
CASSPSAGAYNEQFF
>TRBV11-3|TRBJ1-1
CASSLGPGFTEAFF
>TRBV19|TRBJ1-3
CASSKQPGQRAPSSGNTIYF
>TRBV10-2|TRBJ1-2
CASRETFGVYGYNYGYTF
>TRBV19|TRBJ2-1
CATRDRGYNEQFF
>TRBV1|TRBJ1-4
CTSSQDMVSTTNEKLFF
>TRBV30|TRBJ1-1
CAWRSRTGRGNTEAFF
>TRBV19|TRBJ1-2
CASSIGGKDYGYTF
>TRBV28|TRBJ1-1
CASIRDRGLYEAFF